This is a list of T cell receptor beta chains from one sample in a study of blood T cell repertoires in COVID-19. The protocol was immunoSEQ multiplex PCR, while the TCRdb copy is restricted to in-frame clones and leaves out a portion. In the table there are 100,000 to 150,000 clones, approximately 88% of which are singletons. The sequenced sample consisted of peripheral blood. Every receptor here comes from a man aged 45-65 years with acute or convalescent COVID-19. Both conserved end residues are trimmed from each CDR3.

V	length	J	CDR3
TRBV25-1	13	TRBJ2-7	ASSEGPGQGGEQY
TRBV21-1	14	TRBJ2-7	AGGTGQGVPAYEQY
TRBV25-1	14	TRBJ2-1	ASPCLRVTPLDEQF
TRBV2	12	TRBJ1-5	ASSKGQGAGPQH
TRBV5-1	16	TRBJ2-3	ASRYSVQTSGSTDTQY
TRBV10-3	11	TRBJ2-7	AISESAGYEQY
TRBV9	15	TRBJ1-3	ASSVLPGTGSGNTIY
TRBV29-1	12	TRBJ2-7	SVYFGTGGYEQY
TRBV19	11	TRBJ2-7	ASSRDRGYEQY
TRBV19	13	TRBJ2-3	ASSIVAGGTDTQY
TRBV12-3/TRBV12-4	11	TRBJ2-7	ASSRDSQVEQY
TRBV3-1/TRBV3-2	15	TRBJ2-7	ASSQVFPQRRVPEQY
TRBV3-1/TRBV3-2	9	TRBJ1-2	ASSQTGTYT
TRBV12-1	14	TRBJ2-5	ASSFAEYREEETQY
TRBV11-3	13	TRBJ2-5	ASSLRRTEQETQY
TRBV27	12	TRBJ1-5	ASSLSGGGQPQH
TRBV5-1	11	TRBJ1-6	ASQEGGNSPLH
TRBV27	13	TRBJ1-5	ASSWGWGDNQPQH
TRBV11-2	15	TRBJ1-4	ASSLGQALVFNEKLF
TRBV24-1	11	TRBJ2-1	ATSAVEGNEQF
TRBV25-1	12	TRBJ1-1	ASRGTNPMTEAF
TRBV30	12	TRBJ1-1	AWSVKPGRAEAF
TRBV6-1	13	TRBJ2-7	ASSEGLAGSYEQY
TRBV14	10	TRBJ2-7	ASSQDSYEQY
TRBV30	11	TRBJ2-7	AWSRTGGYEQY
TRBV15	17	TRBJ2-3	ATSRGSVRSRGSADTQY
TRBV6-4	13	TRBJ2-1	ASSDRAGPWVEQF
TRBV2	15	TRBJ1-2	ASSVPRDRLSNYGYT
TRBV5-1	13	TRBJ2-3	ASTLNGQSTDTQY
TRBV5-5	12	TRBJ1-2	ASSLDRVNYGYT
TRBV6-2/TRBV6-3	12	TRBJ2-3	ASSRTRDADTQY
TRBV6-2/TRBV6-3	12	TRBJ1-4	ASSPGQGIEKLF
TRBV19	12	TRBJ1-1	ASSIEEGATEAF
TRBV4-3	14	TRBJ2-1	ASSQGWTGGGQEQF
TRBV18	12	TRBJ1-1	ASSRGQSNTEAF
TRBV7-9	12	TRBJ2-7	ASSPLGSVYEQY